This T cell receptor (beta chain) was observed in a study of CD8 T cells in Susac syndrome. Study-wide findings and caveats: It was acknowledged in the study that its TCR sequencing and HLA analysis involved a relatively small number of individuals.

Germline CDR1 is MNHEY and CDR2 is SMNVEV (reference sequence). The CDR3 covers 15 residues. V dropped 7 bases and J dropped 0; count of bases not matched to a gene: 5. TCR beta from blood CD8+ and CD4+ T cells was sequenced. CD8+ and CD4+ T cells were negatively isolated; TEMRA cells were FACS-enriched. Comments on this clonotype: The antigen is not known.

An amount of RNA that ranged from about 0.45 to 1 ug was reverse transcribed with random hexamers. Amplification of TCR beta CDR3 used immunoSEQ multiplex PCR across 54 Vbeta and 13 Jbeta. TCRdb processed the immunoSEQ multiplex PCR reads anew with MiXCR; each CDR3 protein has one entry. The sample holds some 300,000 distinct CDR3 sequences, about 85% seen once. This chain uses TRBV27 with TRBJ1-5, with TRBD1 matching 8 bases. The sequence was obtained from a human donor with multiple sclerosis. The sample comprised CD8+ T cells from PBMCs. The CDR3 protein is CASNTGTGSNQPQHF. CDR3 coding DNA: TGTGCCAGCAACACCGGGACAGGTAGCAATCAGCCCCAGCATTTT.